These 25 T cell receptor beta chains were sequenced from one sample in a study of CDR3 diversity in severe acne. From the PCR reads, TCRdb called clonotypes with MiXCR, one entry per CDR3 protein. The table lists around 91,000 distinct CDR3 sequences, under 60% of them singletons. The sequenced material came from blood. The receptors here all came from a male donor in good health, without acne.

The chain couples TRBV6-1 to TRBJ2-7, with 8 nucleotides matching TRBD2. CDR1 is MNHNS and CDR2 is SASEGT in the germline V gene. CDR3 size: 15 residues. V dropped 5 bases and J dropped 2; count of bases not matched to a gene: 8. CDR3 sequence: CASSLSGSYTYEQYF. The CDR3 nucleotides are TGTGCCAGCAGTCTCAGCGGGAGCTATACCTACGAGCAGTACTTC.

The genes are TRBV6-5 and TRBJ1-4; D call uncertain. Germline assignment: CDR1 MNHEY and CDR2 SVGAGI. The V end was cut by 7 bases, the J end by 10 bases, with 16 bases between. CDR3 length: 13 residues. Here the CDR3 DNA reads TGTGCCAGCACCGATCCTCTCATGGGAAAACTGTTTTTT. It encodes CASTDPLMGKLFF.

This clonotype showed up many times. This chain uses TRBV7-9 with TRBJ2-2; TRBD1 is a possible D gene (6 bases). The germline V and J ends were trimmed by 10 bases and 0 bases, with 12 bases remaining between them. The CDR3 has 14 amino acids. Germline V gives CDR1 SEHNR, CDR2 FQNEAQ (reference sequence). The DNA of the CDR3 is TGTGCCATCCACGGACAGACGAACACCGGGGAGCTGTTTTTT. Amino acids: CAIHGQTNTGELFF.

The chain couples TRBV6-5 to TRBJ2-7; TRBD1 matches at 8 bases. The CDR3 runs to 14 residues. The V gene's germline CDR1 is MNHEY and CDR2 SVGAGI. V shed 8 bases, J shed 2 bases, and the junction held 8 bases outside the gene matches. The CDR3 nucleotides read TGTGCCAGCCACGCCGGGACAGGTCCCTACGAGCAGTACTTC. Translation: CASHAGTGPYEQYF.

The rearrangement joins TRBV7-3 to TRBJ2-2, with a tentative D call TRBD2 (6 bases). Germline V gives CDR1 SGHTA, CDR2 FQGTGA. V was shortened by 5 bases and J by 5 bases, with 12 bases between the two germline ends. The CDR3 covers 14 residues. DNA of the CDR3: TGTGCCAGCAGCGCAATCCGGGGGACCGGGGAGCTGTTTTTT. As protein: CASSAIRGTGELFF.

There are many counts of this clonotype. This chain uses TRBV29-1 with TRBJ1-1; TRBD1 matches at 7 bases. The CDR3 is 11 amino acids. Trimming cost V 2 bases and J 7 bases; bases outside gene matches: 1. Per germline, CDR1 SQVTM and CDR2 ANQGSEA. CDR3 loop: CSVERDSEAFF. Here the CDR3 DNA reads TGCAGCGTTGAAAGGGACAGTGAAGCTTTCTTT.

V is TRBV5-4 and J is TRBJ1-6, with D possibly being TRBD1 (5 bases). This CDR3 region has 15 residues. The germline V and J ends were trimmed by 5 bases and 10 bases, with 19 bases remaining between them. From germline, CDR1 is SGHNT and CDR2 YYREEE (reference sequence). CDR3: CASRTQEGAGSPLHF. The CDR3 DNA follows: TGTGCCAGCAGAACCCAGGAGGGAGCAGGGTCACCCCTCCACTTT.

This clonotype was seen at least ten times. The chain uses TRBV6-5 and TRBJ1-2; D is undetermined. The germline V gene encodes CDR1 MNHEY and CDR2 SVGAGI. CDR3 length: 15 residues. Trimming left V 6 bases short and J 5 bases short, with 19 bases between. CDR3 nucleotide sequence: TGTGCCAGCAGGCGAGGGCGGGGATCAGTGTATGGCTACACCTTC. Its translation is CASRRGRGSVYGYTF.

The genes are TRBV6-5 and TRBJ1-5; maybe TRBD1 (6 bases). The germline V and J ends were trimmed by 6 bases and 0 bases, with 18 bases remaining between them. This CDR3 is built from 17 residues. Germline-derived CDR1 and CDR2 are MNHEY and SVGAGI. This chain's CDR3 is CASSLQGPGDSNQPQHF. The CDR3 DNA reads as TGTGCCAGCAGCTTACAGGGTCCAGGGGATAGCAATCAGCCCCAGCATTTT.

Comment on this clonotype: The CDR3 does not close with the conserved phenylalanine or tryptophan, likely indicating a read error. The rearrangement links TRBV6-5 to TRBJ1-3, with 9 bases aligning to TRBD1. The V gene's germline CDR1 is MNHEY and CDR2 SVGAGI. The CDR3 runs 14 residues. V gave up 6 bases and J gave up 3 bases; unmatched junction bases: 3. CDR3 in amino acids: CASSEDRGGNTIYL. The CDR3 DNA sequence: TGTGCCAGCAGCGAGGACAGGGGTGGAAACACCATATATCTT.

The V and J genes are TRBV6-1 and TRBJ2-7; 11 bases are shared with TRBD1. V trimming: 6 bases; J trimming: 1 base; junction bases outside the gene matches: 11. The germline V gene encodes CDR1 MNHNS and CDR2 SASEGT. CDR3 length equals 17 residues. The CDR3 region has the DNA TGTGCCAGCAGGGTCCGCCCGGGACAGGGGGGGTCCTACGAGCAGTACTTC. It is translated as CASRVRPGQGGSYEQYF.

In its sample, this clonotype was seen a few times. For the CDR3, the DNA is TGTGCCAGCAGCCCAGAGAACTACCAGCGGGAAAAACTGTTTTTT. It is translated as CASSPENYQREKLFF. J is TRBJ1-4 and V is TRBV7-9, with D unclear. The length of the CDR3 is 15 residues. V lost 5 bases to trimming and J lost 8 bases, with 18 bases between them. CDR1 is SEHNR, CDR2 FQNEAQ, per germline (reference sequence). Combining the CDR3 with reference TRBV7-9 and TRBJ1-4 gives the whole variable domain DTGVSQNPRHKITKRGQNVTFRCDPISEHNRLYWYRQTLGQGPEFLTYFQNEAQLEKSRLLSDRFSAERPKGSFSTLEIQRTEQGDSAMYLCASSPENYQREKLFFGSGTQLSVL.

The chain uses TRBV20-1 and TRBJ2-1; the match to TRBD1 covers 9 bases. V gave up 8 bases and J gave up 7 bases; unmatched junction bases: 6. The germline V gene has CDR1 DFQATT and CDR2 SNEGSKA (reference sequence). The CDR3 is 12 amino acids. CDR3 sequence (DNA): TGCAGTTGGGGACAGGGAGAGAATGAGCAGTTCTTC. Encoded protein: CSWGQGENEQFF.

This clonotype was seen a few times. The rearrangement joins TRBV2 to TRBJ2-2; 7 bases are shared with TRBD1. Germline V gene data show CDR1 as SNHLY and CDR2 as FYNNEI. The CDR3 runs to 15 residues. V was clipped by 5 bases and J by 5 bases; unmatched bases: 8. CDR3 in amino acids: CASSPDPGGTGELFF. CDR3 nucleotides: TGTGCCAGCAGTCCTGACCCAGGGGGTACCGGGGAGCTGTTTTTT.

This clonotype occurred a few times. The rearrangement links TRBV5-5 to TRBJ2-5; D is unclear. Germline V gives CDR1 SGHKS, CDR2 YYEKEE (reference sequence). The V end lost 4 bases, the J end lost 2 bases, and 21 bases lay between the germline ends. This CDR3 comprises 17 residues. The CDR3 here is CASSQYSFGQTQETQYF. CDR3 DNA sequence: TGTGCCAGCAGCCAGTACTCTTTTGGCCAGACACAAGAGACCCAGTACTTC.

The CDR3 sequence is CASLPDRVSYEQYF. The CDR3 DNA reads as TGTGCCAGCCTCCCAGACAGGGTCAGCTACGAGCAGTACTTC. This chain uses TRBV7-8 with TRBJ2-7; the match to TRBD1 covers 7 bases. This CDR3 has 14 amino acids. Germline assignment: CDR1 SGHVS and CDR2 FQNEAQ. The ends lost 8 bases at V and 3 bases at J; junction bases unmatched: 10.

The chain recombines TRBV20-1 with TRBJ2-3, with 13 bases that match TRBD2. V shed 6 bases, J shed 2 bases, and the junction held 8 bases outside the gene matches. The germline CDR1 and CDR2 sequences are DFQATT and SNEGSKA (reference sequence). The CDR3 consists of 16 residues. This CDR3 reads CSAAGTSGTNTDTQYF. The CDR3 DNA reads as TGCAGTGCCGCCGGGACTAGCGGGACAAACACAGATACGCAGTATTTT.

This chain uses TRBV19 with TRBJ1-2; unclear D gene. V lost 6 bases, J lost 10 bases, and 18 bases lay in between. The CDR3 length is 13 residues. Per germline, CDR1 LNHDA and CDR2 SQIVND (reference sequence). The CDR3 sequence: CASSSGVGRDYTF. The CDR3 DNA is TGTGCCAGTAGCAGTGGCGTGGGGAGAGACTACACCTTC.

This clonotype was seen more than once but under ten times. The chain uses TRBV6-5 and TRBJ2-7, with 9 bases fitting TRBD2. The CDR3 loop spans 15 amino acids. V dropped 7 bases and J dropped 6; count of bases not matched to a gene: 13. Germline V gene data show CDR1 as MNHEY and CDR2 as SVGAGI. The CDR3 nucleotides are TGTGCCAGCACCATAGGTGTGGCGGGAGGGCGCGAGCAGTACTTC. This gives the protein CASTIGVAGGREQYF.

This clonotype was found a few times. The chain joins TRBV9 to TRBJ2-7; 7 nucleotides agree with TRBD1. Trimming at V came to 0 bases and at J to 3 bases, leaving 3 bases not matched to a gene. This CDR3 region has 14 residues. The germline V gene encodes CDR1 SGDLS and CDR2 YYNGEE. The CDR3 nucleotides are TGTGCCAGCAGCGTAGGGGGACAGAACTACGAGCAGTACTTC. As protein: CASSVGGQNYEQYF.

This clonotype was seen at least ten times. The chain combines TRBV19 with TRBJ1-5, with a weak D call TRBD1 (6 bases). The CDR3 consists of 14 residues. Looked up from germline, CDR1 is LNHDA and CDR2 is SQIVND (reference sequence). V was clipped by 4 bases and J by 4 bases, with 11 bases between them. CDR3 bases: TGTGCCAGTAGTAGGAATAGGGGGAATCAGCCCCAGCATTTT. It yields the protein CASSRNRGNQPQHF.

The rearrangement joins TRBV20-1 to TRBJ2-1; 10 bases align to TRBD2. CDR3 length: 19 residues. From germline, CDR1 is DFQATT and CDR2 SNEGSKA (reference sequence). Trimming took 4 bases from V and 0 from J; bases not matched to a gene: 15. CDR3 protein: CSAMPPSFSGRSSYNEQFF. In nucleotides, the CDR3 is TGCAGTGCTATGCCCCCCAGTTTTAGCGGGAGGTCCTCCTACAATGAGCAGTTCTTC.

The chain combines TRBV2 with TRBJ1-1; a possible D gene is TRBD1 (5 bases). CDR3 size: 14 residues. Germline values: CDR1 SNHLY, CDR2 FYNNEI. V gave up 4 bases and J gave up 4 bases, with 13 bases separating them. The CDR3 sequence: CASSGQGRGTEAFF. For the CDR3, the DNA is TGTGCCAGCAGTGGGCAGGGTAGAGGCACTGAAGCTTTCTTT. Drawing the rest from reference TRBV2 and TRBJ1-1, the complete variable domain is EPEVTQTPSHQVTQMGQEVILRCVPISNHLYFYWYRQILGQKVEFLVSFYNNEISEKSEIFDDQFSVERPDGSNFTLKIRSTKLEDSAMYFCASSGQGRGTEAFFGQGTRLTVV.

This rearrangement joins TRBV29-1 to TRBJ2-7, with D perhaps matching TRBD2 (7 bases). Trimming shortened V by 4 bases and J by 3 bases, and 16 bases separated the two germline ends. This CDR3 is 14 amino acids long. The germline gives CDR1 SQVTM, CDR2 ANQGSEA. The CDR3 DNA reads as TGCAGCGTTGGGGGGGCTAGCGGAATCTACGAGCAGTACTTC. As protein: CSVGGASGIYEQYF.

In DNA, the CDR3 is TGCAGTGCTAGAGATGGTGGGGTCACCAATCAGCCCCAGTACTTC. Its translation is CSARDGGVTNQPQYF. This rearrangement joins TRBV20-1 to TRBJ2-5; D gene uncertain. Germline V gene data show CDR1 as DFQATT and CDR2 as SNEGSKA (reference sequence). The CDR3 is 15 amino acids. Trimming removed 0 bases from V and 9 bases from J, with 20 bases in between.